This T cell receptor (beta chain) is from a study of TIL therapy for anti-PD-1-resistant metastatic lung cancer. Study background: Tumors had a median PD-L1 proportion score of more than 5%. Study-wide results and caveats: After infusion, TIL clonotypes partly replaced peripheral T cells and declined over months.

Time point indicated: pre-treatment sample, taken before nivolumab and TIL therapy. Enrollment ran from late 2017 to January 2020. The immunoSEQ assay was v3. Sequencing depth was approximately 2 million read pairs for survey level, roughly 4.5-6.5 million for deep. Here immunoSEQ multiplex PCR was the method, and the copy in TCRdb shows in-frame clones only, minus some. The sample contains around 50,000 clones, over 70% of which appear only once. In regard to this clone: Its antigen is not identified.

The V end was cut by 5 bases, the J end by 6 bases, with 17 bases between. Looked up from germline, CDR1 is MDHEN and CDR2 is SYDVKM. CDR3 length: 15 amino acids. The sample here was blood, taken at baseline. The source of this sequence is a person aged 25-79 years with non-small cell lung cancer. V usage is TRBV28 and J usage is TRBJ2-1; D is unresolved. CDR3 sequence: CASSPEGFLLNEQFF. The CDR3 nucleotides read TGTGCCAGCAGTCCCGAAGGATTCCTCCTCAATGAGCAGTTCTTC.